The next 15 T cell receptor beta chains were all read from a single sample in a study of shared clonotypes between healthy human individuals. Sequenced by immunoSEQ multiplex PCR; TCRdb stores in-frame clones only, minus some. The table records some 530,000 clones, almost 80% of them present only once. The sample was PBMCs. These receptors were taken from a woman aged 40 to 50 in good health. Some clones in this sample may be carry-over from other donors' samples.

The rearrangement links TRBV7-3 to TRBJ2-7; TRBD2 is a possible D gene (6 bases). This CDR3 region has 14 residues. Germline CDR1 reads SGHTA; CDR2 reads FQGTGA. Trimming pared 2 bases from V and 3 bases from J, leaving 11 bases between. The CDR3 DNA sequence: TGTGCCAGCAGCTTACCGGGACTCCACTACGAGCAGTACTTC. This codes for CASSLPGLHYEQYF.

The rearrangement joins TRBV7-3 to TRBJ2-5; D is perhaps TRBD2 (5 bases). Germline V gene sequence: CDR1 SGHTA, CDR2 FQGTGA. CDR3 length equals 13 residues. With 5 bases removed from V and 1 base from J, the gap between germline ends came to 8 bases. The CDR3 here is CASSPGIQETQYF. The CDR3 DNA reads as TGTGCCAGCAGCCCCGGGATCCAAGAGACCCAGTACTTC.

This chain connects TRBV6-1 to TRBJ1-1; D remains ambiguous. CDR1 and CDR2 from the germline V gene are MNHNS and SASEGT. Trimming left V 4 bases short and J 0 bases short, with 6 bases between. The CDR3 loop spans 13 amino acids. CDR3 in amino acids: CASSVRLNTEAFF. In nucleotides, the CDR3 is TGTGCCAGCAGTGTTCGGTTGAACACTGAAGCTTTCTTT.

The genes are TRBV15 and TRBJ1-1; 8 bases are shared with TRBD1. After removal of 3 bases from V and 6 bases from J, the junction contained 9 bases not matched to a gene. This CDR3 has 15 amino acids. Germline CDR1 and CDR2: LNHNV and YYDKDF (reference sequence). Here the CDR3 reads CATSSHRGTFPEAFF. CDR3 sequence (DNA): TGTGCCACCAGCAGTCACAGGGGGACCTTCCCTGAAGCTTTCTTT.

This chain joins TRBV11-1 and TRBJ1-2, with TRBD1 as a possible D gene (5 bases). V lost 4 bases to trimming and J lost 3 bases, with 9 bases between them. The CDR3 length is 13 residues. The germline V gene encodes CDR1 SGHAT and CDR2 FQDESV (reference sequence). The CDR3 loop is CASSSRQYYGYTF. CDR3 bases: TGTGCCAGCAGCTCTCGACAGTACTATGGCTACACCTTC.

This chain uses TRBV7-8 with TRBJ2-3, with 15 bases matching TRBD2. V shed 0 bases and J 5 bases; nucleotides not matched to a gene: 6. This CDR3 is built from 18 residues. Germline V gives CDR1 SGHVS, CDR2 FQNEAQ. CDR3 sequence (DNA): TGTGCCAGCAGCTTAGCGAGGACTAGCGGGAGGGCCGTAGATACGCAGTATTTT. This codes for CASSLARTSGRAVDTQYF.

In regard to this clone: This likely stems from a read error, as it lies one base from a far larger clone. This rearrangement joins TRBV6-6 to TRBJ2-2; D may be TRBD1 or TRBD2 (5 bases each). The length of the CDR3 is 14 residues. Looked up from germline, CDR1 is MNHNY and CDR2 is SVGAGI (reference sequence). CDR3 coding DNA: TGTGCCAGCAGGTCAGGGACGGACACCGGGGAGCTGTCTTTT. This sequence encodes CASRSGTDTGELSF.

A remark on this clone: One junction end does not reproduce the germline sequence, and a read error may be involved. The rearrangement uses TRBV25-1 and TRBJ1-2; D gene uncertain. This CDR3 is built from 13 residues. Germline V gives CDR1 MGHDK, CDR2 SYGVNS. CDR3 residues: CASRGWFHYGHTF. The CDR3 coding sequence is TGTGCCAGCAGAGGTTGGTTTCACTATGGCCACACCTTC.

The gene calls are TRBV4-3 and TRBJ1-2; no clear D gene. The CDR3 consists of 15 residues. V was cut by 0 bases and J by 4 bases, with 12 bases left in between. Germline CDR1 reads LGHNA; CDR2 reads YSLEER. The CDR3 region is CASSQDGLSVYGYTF. CDR3 bases: TGCGCCAGCAGCCAAGACGGTTTAAGTGTCTATGGCTACACCTTC.

The rearrangement links TRBV10-3 to TRBJ2-7, with 10 nucleotides matching TRBD2. The V gene's germline CDR1 is ENHRY and CDR2 SYGVKD. J was trimmed by 3 bases and V by 7 bases; bases with no gene match: 3. The CDR3 is 13 residues long. CDR3: CAIMEREGYEQYF. CDR3 nucleotides: TGTGCCATCATGGAGCGGGAGGGCTACGAGCAGTACTTC.

This chain uses TRBV18 with TRBJ2-3; D unresolved. CDR3 length equals 15 residues. V was clipped by 3 bases and J by 0 bases, with 10 bases between them. The V gene's germline CDR1 is KGHSH and CDR2 LQKENI. The CDR3 nucleotides are TGTGCCAGCTCACCCCAGATCGGGAGCACAGATACGCAGTATTTT. Protein product: CASSPQIGSTDTQYF.

The chain carries TRBV28 and TRBJ1-1; D unclear. V lost 5 bases to trimming and J lost 1 base, with 11 bases between them. Germline V gives CDR1 MDHEN, CDR2 SYDVKM. The CDR3 spans 14 residues. In DNA, the CDR3 is TGTGCCAGCAGTCCCGCCCCCTCGAACACTGAAGCTTTCTTT. Protein product: CASSPAPSNTEAFF.

V usage is TRBV7-9 and J usage is TRBJ1-1, with 7 bases fitting TRBD1. V trimming: 5 bases; J trimming: 1 base; junction bases outside the gene matches: 13. CDR1 is SEHNR, CDR2 FQNEAQ, per germline (reference sequence). The CDR3 runs to 17 residues. The CDR3 here is CASSPSDRGQTNTEAFF. The CDR3 coding sequence is TGTGCCAGCAGCCCAAGTGACCGGGGACAGACGAACACTGAAGCTTTCTTT.

This chain links TRBV2 with TRBJ2-7; 7 nucleotides match TRBD2. The CDR3 has 14 residues. Looked up from germline, CDR1 is SNHLY and CDR2 is FYNNEI. The ends lost 6 bases at V and 5 bases at J; junction bases unmatched: 10. DNA of the CDR3: TGTGCCAGCAGGGCGACTAGCCGGCCCCACGAGCAGTACTTC. This translates into CASRATSRPHEQYF.

The chain uses TRBV6-5 and TRBJ1-1; D not certain. The germline V gene encodes CDR1 MNHEY and CDR2 SVGAGI. V lost 8 bases to trimming and J lost 7 bases, with 8 bases between them. This CDR3 has 10 amino acids. The CDR3 sequence: CASGRIEAFF. The CDR3 bases are TGTGCCAGCGGCAGGATTGAAGCTTTCTTT.